This T cell receptor (beta chain) was captured by sequencing in a study of OX40 agonist ivuxolimab in advanced cancers. The count of this clone is one. Its antigen is unidentified. The germline gives CDR1 KGHSH, CDR2 LQKENI. Trimming at V came to 2 bases and at J to 1 base, leaving 1 base not matched to a gene. The CDR3 has 15 residues. Here immunoSEQ multiplex PCR was the method, and the copy in TCRdb shows in-frame clones only, minus some. There are 55,000 to 65,000 clones in the sample; 75% to 90% occur only once, and approximately 0.54% lies in the top ten. Study conclusions and caveats: At 0.1 to 3.0 mg/kg and by week 6, CD4+ and CD8+ T cells in the blood had expanded clonally.

The specimen comprised CD4+ or CD8+ T cells sorted from blood, sampled in a trial of the OX40 agonist ivuxolimab. The receptor was isolated from an adult with an advanced solid tumor such as melanoma, head and neck, liver or kidney cancer. The chain employs TRBV18 and TRBJ2-1, with 8 bases that match TRBD2. The CDR3 coding sequence is TGTGCCAGCTCACCAGCGGGGGGATCCTACAATGAGCAGTTCTTC. Its translation: CASSPAGGSYNEQFF.